Below, 14 T cell receptor beta chains from the same sample are listed, as sequenced in a study of spatial heterogeneity in lung cancer. The time point is: sample taken at primary tumor resection. A single record per CDR3 protein comes from TCRdb applying MiXCR to the 5' RACE reads. The sample has over 45,000 distinct CDR3 sequences; less than 6% are singletons. Here the sequenced sample was PBMCs, taken at surgery. The origin of the receptors is a male donor with early-stage non-small cell lung cancer.

This clonotype was observed at least ten times. V usage is TRBV29-1 and J usage is TRBJ2-3; 9 bases match TRBD2. The J segment lost 0 bases and the V segment lost 5 bases, leaving 9 bases of the junction unmatched. The length of the CDR3 is 16 residues. Germline V gene data show CDR1 as SQVTM and CDR2 as ANQGSEA. In nucleotides, the CDR3 is TGCAGCGTTCGGGGGGCTAGCGGGGCTAGCACAGATACGCAGTATTTT. Translation gives CSVRGASGASTDTQYF.

The sample holds many counts of this clonotype. CDR3 nucleotides: TGCAGCGTTGAGCGGGAGGGCGGGGAGACCCAGTACTTC. This gives the protein CSVEREGGETQYF. This chain links TRBV29-1 with TRBJ2-5, with 9 bases aligning to TRBD2. Germline loops: CDR1 SQVTM, CDR2 ANQGSEA. The CDR3 has 13 amino acids. The ends lost 3 bases at V and 5 bases at J; junction bases unmatched: 4.

Ten or more counts support this clonotype. The chain links TRBV7-2 to TRBJ2-5; 7 bases fit TRBD2. CDR3 length: 16 amino acids. Trimming at V came to 5 bases and at J to 5 bases, leaving 14 bases not matched to a gene. Germline loops: CDR1 SGHTA, CDR2 FQGNSA. CDR3 DNA: TGTGCCAGCAGCCCCTGGACTAGAACCTCGGGGGAGACCCAGTACTTC. Its translation: CASSPWTRTSGETQYF.

The table lists this clonotype with many counts. The V and J genes are TRBV7-9 and TRBJ2-1; D gene uncertain. Germline assignment: CDR1 SEHNR and CDR2 FQNEAQ (reference sequence). V was clipped by 5 bases and J by 3 bases, with 14 bases between them. The CDR3 totals 15 residues. The CDR3 spells CASSPGRRSYNEQFF. In nucleotides, the CDR3 is TGTGCCAGCAGCCCAGGACGACGGAGCTACAATGAGCAGTTCTTC.

This clonotype appeared a few times. The rearrangement joins TRBV10-3 to TRBJ1-2; D is unclear. This CDR3 has 13 residues. CDR1 ENHRY and CDR2 SYGVKD come from the germline V gene. Trimming took 4 bases from V and 4 from J, leaving 10 bases between them. Here the CDR3 reads CAISAGVGYGYTF. The CDR3 DNA reads TGTGCCATCAGTGCAGGCGTTGGCTATGGCTACACCTTC.

J is TRBJ2-3 and V is TRBV2; no definite D call. The CDR3 runs to 14 residues. Germline assignment: CDR1 SNHLY and CDR2 FYNNEI. V was cut by 8 bases and J by 3 bases, with 15 bases left in between. DNA for the CDR3: TGTGCCAGCGGCGTACGAAGCGCGACAGATACGCAGTATTTT. This sequence encodes CASGVRSATDTQYF.

This clonotype was counted at least ten times. J is TRBJ2-3 and V is TRBV5-1; TRBD1 matches 7 bases. The germline V gene encodes CDR1 SGHRS and CDR2 YFSETQ. Trimming took 0 bases from V and 3 from J; bases not matched to a gene: 4. The CDR3 runs to 15 residues. The chain's CDR3 is CASSLGDSRTDTQYF. In DNA form, the CDR3 reads TGCGCCAGCAGCTTGGGGGACAGCCGGACAGATACGCAGTATTTT.

The chain carries TRBV5-6 and TRBJ2-1; D may match TRBD1 or TRBD2 (5 bases each). The CDR3 is 16 amino acids. V lost 2 bases and J 10 bases, leaving 22 bases between the germline ends. The germline V gene has CDR1 SGHDT and CDR2 YYEEEE. The CDR3 DNA is TGTGCCAGCAGCTTTAGACTGGGACCCTTCCCAGGGGAGCAGTTCTTC. Protein sequence: CASSFRLGPFPGEQFF.

This clonotype was detected ten times or more. The genes are TRBV29-1 and TRBJ2-3; D is unresolved. Trimming shortened V by 3 bases and J by 2 bases, and 6 bases separated the two germline ends. The CDR3 runs to 12 residues. Germline CDR1 SQVTM, CDR2 ANQGSEA. CDR3 amino acids: CSVEATTDTQYF. The CDR3 region has the DNA TGCAGCGTTGAGGCTACCACAGATACGCAGTATTTT.

This clonotype occurred many times. V usage is TRBV20-1 and J usage is TRBJ2-3; TRBD2 might be the D (6 bases). With 3 bases removed from V and 1 base from J, the gap between germline ends came to 11 bases. The CDR3 is made up of 14 amino acids. Per the germline V gene, CDR1 is DFQATT and CDR2 is SNEGSKA (reference sequence). This chain's CDR3 is CSASGRLGTDTQYF. In nucleotides, the CDR3 is TGCAGTGCTAGCGGGAGATTGGGCACAGATACGCAGTATTTT.

This clonotype ranks as medium-sized. The chain joins TRBV3-1 to TRBJ2-7, with D possibly TRBD1 on 6 matching bases. V shed 4 bases and J shed 2 bases, with 12 bases lying between them. Germline V gene lookup returns CDR1 LGHDT and CDR2 YNNKEL (reference sequence). The CDR3 totals 14 residues. The CDR3 region has the DNA TGTGCCAGCAGCCTTCAACAGGGTGCCTACGAGCAGTACTTC. The encoded protein is CASSLQQGAYEQYF.

This clonotype occurred many times. This chain links TRBV9 with TRBJ2-3, with D possibly called TRBD1 or TRBD2 (5 bases each). V lost 6 bases and J 0 bases, leaving 14 bases between the germline ends. The CDR3 is made up of 15 amino acids. From germline, CDR1 is SGDLS and CDR2 YYNGEE. The CDR3 DNA reads as TGTGCCAGCACCGCCGGGACGGATAGCACAGATACGCAGTATTTT. It codes for CASTAGTDSTDTQYF.

A remark on this clonotype: A much larger clone lies a single base off, so this may be a read error. The chain links TRBV5-1 to TRBJ2-7; possibly TRBD1 or TRBD2 for D (5 bases each). The CDR3 consists of 13 residues. The ends were cut back, 7 bases at V and 6 bases at J, with 17 bases in the middle. Germline V gene data show CDR1 as SGHRS and CDR2 as YFSETQ. CDR3 loop: CASAFEGLGEQYF. CDR3 in DNA: TGCGCCAGCGCCTTCGAGGGGTTAGGCGAGCAGTACTTC.

At least ten counts were recorded for this clonotype. The V call is TRBV2, the J call TRBJ2-2; TRBD2 agrees at 11 bases. Trimming took 2 bases from V and 4 from J; bases not matched to a gene: 12. The germline CDR1 and CDR2 sequences are SNHLY and FYNNEI. The CDR3 spans 19 residues. The CDR3, as DNA: TGTGCCAGCAGTGAACCGAACGCCGGGACTAGCGGATTCACCGGGGAGCTGTTTTTT. Amino acids: CASSEPNAGTSGFTGELFF.